The TCR beta chain under discussion was sequenced for a study of blood T cell repertoires in COVID-19. Sequencing used immunoSEQ multiplex PCR; TCRdb keeps in-frame clones, though not all of them. The table records 90,000 to 100,000 clones, about 80% of them present only once. The germline V gene encodes CDR1 MNHEY and CDR2 SVGAGI. V shed 6 bases, J shed 12 bases, and the junction held 17 bases outside the gene matches. The CDR3 extends over 15 amino acids. V is TRBV6-5 and J is TRBJ1-2, with 9 bases fitting TRBD1. This receptor was obtained from a man in his 60s with acute or convalescent COVID-19. The sequenced sample consisted of peripheral blood. In DNA, the CDR3 is TGTGCCAGCAGAAGTAGCACAGGGGGCGGGAGAGCAGACACCTTC. Amino acid sequence: CASRSSTGGGRADTF.